This T cell receptor (beta chain) was profiled in a study of blood T cell repertoires in COVID-19. Looking at the study overall: Spain, Italy and the United States supplied samples that represented acute and convalescent COVID-19.

In the study's own analysis: For nucleated cells, counts were estimated from reference gene primer amplification. Using immunoSEQ multiplex PCR, the repertoire was profiled, and TCRdb retains in-frame clones only, with some absent. V, J and clone size were drawn from that table, and D and trimming were deduced from the DNA. The table lists 150,000 to 200,000 clones, about 88% of them singletons. Looked up from germline, CDR1 is LGHDT and CDR2 is YNNKEL (reference sequence). The germline V and J ends were trimmed by 3 bases and 6 bases, with 12 bases remaining between them. CDR3 length equals 14 residues.

Sequenced: peripheral blood. The V gene is TRBV3-1 (or the pseudogene TRBV3-2), the J gene TRBJ1-3; tentative D call: TRBD1 (6 bases). The sequence was obtained from a man aged 60-69 years with acute or convalescent COVID-19. The CDR3 region is CASSHGDRQNTIYF. The DNA for the CDR3 is TGTGCCAGCAGCCATGGCGACAGGCAAAACACCATATATTTT.